This section outlines one T cell receptor (beta chain) sequence together with its context. The antigen is not known. This entry is derived from a study of T cell responses to AZD1222 COVID-19 vaccine. Overall study results and limits: Two AZD1222 doses significantly raised spike-specific TCR breadth and depth over controls. Donors were chiefly white British, with a greater number of females, and clonal diversity was perhaps underestimated. Of spike-specific TCRs, nearly half reportedly target regions left unmutated in variants.

Second-dose recipients at about 4 or about 12 weeks were treated as one pooled group. Generated by immunoSEQ multiplex PCR, the TCRdb table keeps only in-frame clones and is missing some. The data contain 150,000 to 200,000 clones, around 94% of them singletons. Germline lookup yields CDR1 LGHDT and CDR2 YNNKEL (reference sequence). Trimming at V came to 3 bases and at J to 3 bases, leaving 4 bases not matched to a gene. This CDR3 contains 16 residues. The rearrangement joins TRBV3-1 (or the pseudogene TRBV3-2) to TRBJ2-1; 11 nucleotides match TRBD1. This clonotype was sampled from an adult who received the AZD1222 COVID-19 vaccine. Material: peripheral blood, obtained 28 days after the second AZD1222 dose. As DNA, the CDR3 is TGTGCCAGCAGCCAGCGGACAGGGGGCAACTACAATGAGCAGTTCTTC. It codes for CASSQRTGGNYNEQFF.